The source of this T cell receptor beta chain is a study of tumor-infiltrating lymphocytes in primary liver carcinoma. Germline CDR1 is MNHEY and CDR2 is SVGAGI. The CDR3 totals 16 residues. Trimming cost V 6 bases and J 6 bases, with 21 bases left between them. Blood RNA came from unsorted whole blood; germline DNA was also extracted. Researchers generated TCR beta cDNA from approximately 500 ng of total RNA, relying on a constant-region primer. Three nested multiplex PCR rounds, a slightly modified ARM-PCR, produced the libraries for TCR beta. Investigators reported that the first two PCR rounds, at roughly 10 cycles each, used TRBV1-TRBV30 forward primers with a C-beta reverse primer. TCRdb used MiXCR to reprocess the multiplex PCR reads, holding one entry per CDR3 protein. This sample yields fewer than 400,000 distinct CDR3 sequences, of which almost 60% are seen a single time; approximately 15% belongs to the top ten.

Material: peripheral blood. The TCR was taken from a woman younger than 45 with primary liver carcinoma and hepatitis B virus infection. The chain carries TRBV6-5 and TRBJ1-5, with D possibly matching TRBD1 (5 bases). The CDR3 loop reads CASSYPAGPSGQPQHF. CDR3 DNA: TGTGCCAGCAGCTACCCGGCAGGGCCCTCCGGTCAGCCCCAGCATTTT.